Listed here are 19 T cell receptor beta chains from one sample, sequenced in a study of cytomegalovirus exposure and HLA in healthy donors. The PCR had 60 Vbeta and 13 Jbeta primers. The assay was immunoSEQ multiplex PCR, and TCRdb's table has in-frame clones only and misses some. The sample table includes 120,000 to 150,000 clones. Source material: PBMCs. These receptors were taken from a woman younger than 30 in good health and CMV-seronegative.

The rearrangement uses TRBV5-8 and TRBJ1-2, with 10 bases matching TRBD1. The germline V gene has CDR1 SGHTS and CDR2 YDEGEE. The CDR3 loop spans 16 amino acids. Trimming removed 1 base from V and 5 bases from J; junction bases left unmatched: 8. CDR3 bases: TGTGCCAGCAGCTTGTCTTTGACAGGGGGCGGTTATGGCTACACCTTC. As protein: CASSLSLTGGGYGYTF.

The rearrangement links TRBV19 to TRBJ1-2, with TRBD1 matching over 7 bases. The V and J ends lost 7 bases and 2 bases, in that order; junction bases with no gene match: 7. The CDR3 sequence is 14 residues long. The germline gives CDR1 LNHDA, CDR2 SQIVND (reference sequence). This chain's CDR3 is CASTPGTDNYGYTF. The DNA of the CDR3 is TGTGCCAGTACGCCAGGGACAGACAACTATGGCTACACCTTC.

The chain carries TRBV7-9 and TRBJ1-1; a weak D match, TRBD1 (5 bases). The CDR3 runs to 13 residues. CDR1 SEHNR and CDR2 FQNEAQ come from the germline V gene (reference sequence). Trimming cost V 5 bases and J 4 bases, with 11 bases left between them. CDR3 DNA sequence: TGTGCCAGCAGCCTCCGGGGGAGCACTGAAGCTTTCTTT. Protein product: CASSLRGSTEAFF.

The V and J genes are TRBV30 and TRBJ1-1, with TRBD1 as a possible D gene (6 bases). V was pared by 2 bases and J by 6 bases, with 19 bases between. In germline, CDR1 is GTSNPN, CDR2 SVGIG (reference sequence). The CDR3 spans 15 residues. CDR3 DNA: TGTGCCTGGAGTATTTACGACAGGCCGGAGTCTGAAGCTTTCTTT. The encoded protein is CAWSIYDRPESEAFF.

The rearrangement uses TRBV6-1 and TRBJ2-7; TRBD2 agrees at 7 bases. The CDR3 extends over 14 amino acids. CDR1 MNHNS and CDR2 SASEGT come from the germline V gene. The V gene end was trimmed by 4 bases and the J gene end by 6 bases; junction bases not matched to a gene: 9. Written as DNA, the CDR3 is TGTGCCAGCAGTGGGAGACTAGCTCGGGCCGAGCAGTACGTC. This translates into CASSGRLARAEQYV.

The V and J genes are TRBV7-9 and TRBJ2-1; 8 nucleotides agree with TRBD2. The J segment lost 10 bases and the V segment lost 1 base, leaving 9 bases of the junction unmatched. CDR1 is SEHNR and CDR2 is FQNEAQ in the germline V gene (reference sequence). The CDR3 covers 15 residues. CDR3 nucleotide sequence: TGTGCCAGCAGCTTAGGAGCGGGAGAGCTTCGGGAGCAGTTCTTC. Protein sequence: CASSLGAGELREQFF.

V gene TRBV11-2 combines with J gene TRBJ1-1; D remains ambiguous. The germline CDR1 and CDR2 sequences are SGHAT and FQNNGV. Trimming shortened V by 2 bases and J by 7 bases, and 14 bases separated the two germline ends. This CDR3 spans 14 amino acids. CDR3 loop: CASSLQAGGVEAFF. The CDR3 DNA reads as TGTGCCAGCAGCTTACAAGCGGGCGGGGTTGAAGCTTTCTTT.

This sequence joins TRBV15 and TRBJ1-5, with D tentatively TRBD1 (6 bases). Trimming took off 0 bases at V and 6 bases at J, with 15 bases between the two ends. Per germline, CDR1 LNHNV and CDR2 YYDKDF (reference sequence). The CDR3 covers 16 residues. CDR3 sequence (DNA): TGTGCCACCAGCAGAGAGCGATTGGGGGCAGGTCAGCCCCAGCATTTT. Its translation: CATSRERLGAGQPQHF.

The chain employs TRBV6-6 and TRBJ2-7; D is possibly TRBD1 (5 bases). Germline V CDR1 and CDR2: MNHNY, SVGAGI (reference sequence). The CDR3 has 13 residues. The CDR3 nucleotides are TGTGCCAGCAGGAGACAGATTACCTACGGGCAGTACGTC. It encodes CASRRQITYGQYV.

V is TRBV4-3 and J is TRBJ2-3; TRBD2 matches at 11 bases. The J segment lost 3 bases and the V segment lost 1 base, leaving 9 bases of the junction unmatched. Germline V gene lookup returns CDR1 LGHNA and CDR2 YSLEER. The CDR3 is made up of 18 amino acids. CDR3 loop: CASSQGLAGYGWTDTQYF. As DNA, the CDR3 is TGCGCCAGCAGCCAAGGACTAGCGGGATATGGGTGGACAGATACGCAGTATTTT.

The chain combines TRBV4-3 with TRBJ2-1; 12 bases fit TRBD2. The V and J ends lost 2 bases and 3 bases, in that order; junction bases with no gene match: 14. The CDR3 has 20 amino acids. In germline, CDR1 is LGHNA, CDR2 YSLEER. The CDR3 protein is CASSQRTDWGLAGGYNEQFF. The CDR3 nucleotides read TGCGCCAGCAGCCAACGGACGGACTGGGGACTAGCGGGTGGCTACAATGAGCAGTTCTTC.

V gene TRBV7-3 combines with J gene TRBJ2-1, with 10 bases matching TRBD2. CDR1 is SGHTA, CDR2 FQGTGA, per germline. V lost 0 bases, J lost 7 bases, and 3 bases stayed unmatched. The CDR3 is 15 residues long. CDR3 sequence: CASSLTLAGVNEQFF. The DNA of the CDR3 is TGTGCCAGCAGCTTAACTCTAGCGGGAGTAAATGAGCAGTTCTTC.

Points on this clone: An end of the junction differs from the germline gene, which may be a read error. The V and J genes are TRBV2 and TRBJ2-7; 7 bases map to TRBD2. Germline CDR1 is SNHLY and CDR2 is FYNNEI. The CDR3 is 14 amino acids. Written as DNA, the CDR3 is TGTGCCAGCAGTGCCGGTGGCGGGAGTTACGAGCGGTACTTC. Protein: CASSAGGGSYERYF.

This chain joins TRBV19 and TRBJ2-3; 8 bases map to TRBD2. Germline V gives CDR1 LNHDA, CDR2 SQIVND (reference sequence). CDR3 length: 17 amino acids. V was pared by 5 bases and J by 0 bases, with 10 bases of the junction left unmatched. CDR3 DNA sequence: TGTGCCAGTAGTTCTAGCGGGCGACGATCTAGCACAGATACGCAGTATTTT. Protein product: CASSSSGRRSSTDTQYF.

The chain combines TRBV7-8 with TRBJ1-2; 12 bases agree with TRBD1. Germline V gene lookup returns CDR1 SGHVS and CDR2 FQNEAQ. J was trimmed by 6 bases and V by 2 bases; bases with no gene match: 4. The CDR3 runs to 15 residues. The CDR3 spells CASSLLGQGADGYTF. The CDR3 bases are TGTGCCAGCAGCTTATTGGGACAGGGGGCCGATGGCTACACCTTC. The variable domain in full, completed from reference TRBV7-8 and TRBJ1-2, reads GAGVSQSPRYKVAKRGQDVALRCDPISGHVSLFWYQQALGQGPEFLTYFQNEAQLDKSGLPSDRFFAERPEGSVSTLKIQRTQQEDSAVYLCASSLLGQGADGYTFGSGTRLTVV.

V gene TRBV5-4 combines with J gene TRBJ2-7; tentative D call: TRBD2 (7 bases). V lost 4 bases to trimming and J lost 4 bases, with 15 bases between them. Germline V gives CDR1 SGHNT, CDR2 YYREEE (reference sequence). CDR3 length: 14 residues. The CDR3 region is CASSIGGGAYEQYV. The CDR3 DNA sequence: TGTGCCAGCAGCATCGGAGGGGGGGCGTACGAGCAGTACGTC.

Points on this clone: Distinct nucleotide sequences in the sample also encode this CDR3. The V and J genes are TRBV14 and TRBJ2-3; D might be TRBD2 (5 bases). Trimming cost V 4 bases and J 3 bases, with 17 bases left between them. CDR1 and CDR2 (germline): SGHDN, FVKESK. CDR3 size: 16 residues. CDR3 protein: CASSPYRLGATDTQYF. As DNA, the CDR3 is TGTGCCAGCAGCCCATACCGGTTGGGAGCAACAGATACGCAGTATTTT.

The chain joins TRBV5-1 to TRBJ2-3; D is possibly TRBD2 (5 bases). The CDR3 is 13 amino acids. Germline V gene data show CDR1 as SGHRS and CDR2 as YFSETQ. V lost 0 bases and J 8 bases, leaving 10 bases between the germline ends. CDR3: CASSLGDYGTQYF. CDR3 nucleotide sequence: TGCGCCAGCAGCTTGGGCGACTACGGTACGCAGTATTTT.

The CDR3 sequence: CSVVLAGVGEQFF. The CDR3, as DNA: TGCAGCGTTGTGCTAGCGGGAGTGGGTGAGCAGTTCTTC. V and J are TRBV29-1 and TRBJ2-1; 10 bases are shared with TRBD2. Germline loops: CDR1 SQVTM, CDR2 ANQGSEA. Trimming took 4 bases from V and 9 from J; bases not matched to a gene: 6. This CDR3 contains 13 residues.